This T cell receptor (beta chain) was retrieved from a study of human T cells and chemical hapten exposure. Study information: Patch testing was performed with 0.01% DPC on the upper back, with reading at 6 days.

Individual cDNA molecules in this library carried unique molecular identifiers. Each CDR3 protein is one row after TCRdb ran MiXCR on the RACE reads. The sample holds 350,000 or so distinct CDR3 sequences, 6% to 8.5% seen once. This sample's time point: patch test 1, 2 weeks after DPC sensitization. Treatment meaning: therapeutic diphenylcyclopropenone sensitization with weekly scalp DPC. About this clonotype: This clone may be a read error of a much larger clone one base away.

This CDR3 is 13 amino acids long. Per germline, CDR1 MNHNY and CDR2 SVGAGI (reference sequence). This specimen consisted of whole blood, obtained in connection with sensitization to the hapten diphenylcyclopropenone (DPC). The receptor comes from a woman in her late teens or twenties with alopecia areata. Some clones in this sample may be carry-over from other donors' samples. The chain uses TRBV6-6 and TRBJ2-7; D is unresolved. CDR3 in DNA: TGTGCCAGCAGTTACGCCAGCTCCTACGAGCACTACTTC. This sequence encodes CASSYASSYEHYF.